The 12 T cell receptor beta chains listed next were all sequenced from one sample in a study of monozygotic twins with cystic fibrosis. The protocol was immunoSEQ multiplex PCR, while the TCRdb copy is restricted to in-frame clones and leaves out a portion. The repertoire has 12,000 to 15,000 clones, around 98% of them found once; the top ten carry around 0.37%. The sequenced sample consisted of blood. These receptors all stem from a girl aged 2-15 years with cystic fibrosis.

The rearrangement links TRBV4-2 to TRBJ2-3; D may be TRBD1 or TRBD2 (5 bases each). V gave up 0 bases and J gave up 2 bases, with 18 bases separating them. Germline values: CDR1 LGHNA, CDR2 YNFKEQ. CDR3 size: 18 residues. CDR3 sequence (DNA): TGTGCCAGCAGCCAAGATTTAGGAAGCTTGGGACCCACAGATACGCAGTATTTT. It translates to CASSQDLGSLGPTDTQYF.

The chain is built from TRBV28 and TRBJ2-7; TRBD1 agrees at 10 bases. This CDR3 contains 17 residues. The germline CDR1 and CDR2 sequences are MDHEN and SYDVKM. Trimming at V came to 5 bases and at J to 1 base, leaving 11 bases not matched to a gene. In DNA, the CDR3 is TGTGCCAGCAGTGCCGCCGGGACAGGGGCCCTTTCCTACGAGCAGTACTTC. It encodes CASSAAGTGALSYEQYF.

The V call is TRBV30, the J call TRBJ1-5; D is ambiguous. The CDR3 totals 13 residues. Trimming cost V 1 base and J 4 bases, with 8 bases left between them. The germline CDR1 and CDR2 sequences are GTSNPN and SVGIG (reference sequence). The CDR3 protein is CAWSGRENQPQHF. CDR3 nucleotide sequence: TGTGCCTGGAGTGGACGGGAAAATCAGCCCCAGCATTTT.

The chain joins TRBV11-2 to TRBJ2-5; no firm D call. The V end lost 1 base, the J end lost 0 bases, and 15 bases lay between the germline ends. The CDR3 has 17 amino acids. The germline gives CDR1 SGHAT, CDR2 FQNNGV. This CDR3 reads CASSLGLQRPYQETQYF. Written as DNA, the CDR3 is TGTGCCAGCAGCTTAGGTCTCCAGCGACCCTACCAAGAGACCCAGTACTTC.

The rearrangement links TRBV6-1 to TRBJ1-1; weak D call: TRBD1 (6 bases). Germline V lookup: CDR1 MNHNS, CDR2 SASEGT. This CDR3 region has 14 residues. With 9 bases removed from V and 6 bases from J, the gap between germline ends came to 20 bases. The CDR3 here is CASNHNTGSAEAFF. The CDR3, as DNA: TGTGCCAGTAACCATAATACAGGGAGTGCTGAAGCTTTCTTT.

The chain is built from TRBV19 and TRBJ2-3; no firm D call. V lost 1 base and J 4 bases, leaving 12 bases between the germline ends. Germline CDR1 LNHDA, CDR2 SQIVND (reference sequence). The CDR3 contains 15 residues. The DNA of the CDR3 is TGTGCCAGTAGTATAGGGGCCTGGATCTCAGATACGCAGTATTTT. Its protein product is CASSIGAWISDTQYF. Variable domain in full (rest from reference TRBV19 and TRBJ2-3): DGGITQSPKYLFRKEGQNVTLSCEQNLNHDAMYWYRQDPGQGLRLIYYSQIVNDFQKGDIAEGYSVSREKKESFPLTVTSAQKNPTAFYLCASSIGAWISDTQYFGPGTRLTVL.

The chain joins TRBV9 to TRBJ1-2, with 10 bases fitting TRBD1. In germline, CDR1 is SGDLS, CDR2 YYNGEE. The CDR3 is 15 residues long. Unmatched junction bases numbered 10, after V lost 3 bases and J lost 8 bases. The CDR3 DNA sequence: TGTGCCAGCAGCGCAGGGACAGGGGCTATTAACGGCTACACCTTC. Its translation: CASSAGTGAINGYTF. The complete variable domain, with remaining parts taken from reference TRBV9 and TRBJ1-2, reads DSGVTQTPKHLITATGQRVTLRCSPRSGDLSVYWYQQSLDQGLQFLIQYYNGEERAKGNILERFSAQQFPDLHSELNLSSLELGDSALYFCASSAGTGAINGYTFGSGTRLTVV.

This clone was seen only once. The chain carries TRBV5-4 and TRBJ2-5; D may be TRBD1 (6 bases). Germline V lookup: CDR1 SGHNT, CDR2 YYREEE (reference sequence). The CDR3 consists of 15 residues. V lost 0 bases, J lost 1 base, and 10 bases lay in between. This CDR3 reads CASSLGEGVQETQYF. The CDR3 nucleotides read TGTGCCAGCAGCTTGGGCGAGGGGGTCCAAGAGACCCAGTACTTC.

The rearrangement uses TRBV19 and TRBJ1-1; TRBD1 agrees at 8 bases. V shed 8 bases, J shed 6 bases, and the junction held 20 bases outside the gene matches. The CDR3 contains 17 residues. The germline V gene has CDR1 LNHDA and CDR2 SQIVND (reference sequence). The CDR3: CASQTGQGVTEGAEAFF. Here the CDR3 DNA reads TGTGCCAGTCAAACCGGACAGGGCGTGACTGAAGGGGCTGAAGCTTTCTTT.

The rearrangement uses TRBV28 and TRBJ2-7; D remains ambiguous. This CDR3 has 12 residues. Trimming left V 1 base short and J 8 bases short, with 9 bases between. Germline CDR1 reads MDHEN; CDR2 reads SYDVKM. The CDR3 DNA reads TGTGCCAGCAGTTTATCCGAGTTAAAGCAGTACTTC. The encoded protein is CASSLSELKQYF.

The CDR3 nucleotides are TGTGCCAGCAGTCCTGACAGAGTGCTGAGCACAGATACGCAGTATTTT. Protein sequence: CASSPDRVLSTDTQYF. This chain links TRBV2 with TRBJ2-3; D might be TRBD1 (5 bases). Looked up from germline, CDR1 is SNHLY and CDR2 is FYNNEI. This CDR3 region has 16 residues. The germline V and J ends were trimmed by 5 bases and 0 bases, with 15 bases remaining between them.

The chain combines TRBV7-2 with TRBJ1-5; 7 nucleotides match TRBD1. V lost 2 bases, J lost 5 bases, and 6 bases stayed unmatched. Per germline, CDR1 SGHTA and CDR2 FQGNSA. The CDR3 spans 15 residues. In nucleotides, the CDR3 is TGTGCCAGCAGCTTATCCGGACAGGAATATCAGCCCCAGCATTTT. Its translation: CASSLSGQEYQPQHF.